This paragraph reports one T cell receptor beta chain. The antigen is not known. The source of the sample is a study of shared clonotypes between healthy human individuals. Background on the study: The study drew on two women and a few men aged 18 to 49 as donors.

Study-level points and caveats: What limited the represented genetic and exposure-history diversity was the small number of donors.

Germline CDR1 reads SEHNR; CDR2 reads FQNEAQ (reference sequence). CDR3 length: 15 amino acids. An even split of each subset's genomic DNA across several immunoSEQ plates was performed. Sequenced by immunoSEQ multiplex PCR; TCRdb stores in-frame clones only, minus some. The data hold a few million clones, with 92% observed a single time. The receptor was isolated from a man younger than 35 in good health. Some clones in this sample may be carry-over from other donors' samples. The V call is TRBV7-9, the J call TRBJ2-5, with 10 bases that match TRBD1. The J call may be in error: the DNA end matches TRBJ2-7 better. The sample comprised naive CD4+ T cells from PBMCs. Subset in this sample: CD45RA+ positively selected. The DNA for the CDR3 is TGTGCCAGCAGCTTCCCGGACAGGGGGAAGTACGAGCAGTACTTC. It yields the protein CASSFPDRGKYEQYF.